These 29 T cell receptor beta chains share one sample of origin, sequenced in a study of blood T cell repertoires in COVID-19. Sequencing used immunoSEQ multiplex PCR; TCRdb keeps in-frame clones, though not all of them. The data hold roughly 320,000 clones, with about nine tenths observed a single time. The sample was peripheral blood. The receptors were sampled from a woman aged 50 to 60 with COVID-19, enrolled during active disease.

The J gene is TRBJ2-3, the V gene TRBV10-3; 9 bases agree with TRBD1. Germline assignment: CDR1 ENHRY and CDR2 SYGVKD. The V gene end was trimmed by 8 bases and the J gene end by 3 bases; junction bases not matched to a gene: 6. The CDR3 has 14 residues. The CDR3 protein is CAIGNRGRTDTQYF. The CDR3 DNA sequence: TGTGCCATCGGAAACAGGGGGCGGACAGATACGCAGTATTTT.

The chain combines TRBV5-1 with TRBJ2-7; no reliable D call. The CDR3 extends over 14 amino acids. Trimming removed 3 bases at V and 0 bases at J, with 10 bases between. Germline-derived CDR1 and CDR2 are SGHRS and YFSETQ. In DNA form, the CDR3 reads TGCGCCAGCAGCTACGAAGCGACCTCCTACGAGCAGTACTTC. Its translation: CASSYEATSYEQYF. Full variable domain (remainder filled in from reference TRBV5-1 and TRBJ2-7): KAGVTQTPRYLIKTRGQQVTLSCSPISGHRSVSWYQQTPGQGLQFLFEYFSETQRNKGNFPGRFSGRQFSNSRSEMNVSTLELGDSALYLCASSYEATSYEQYFGPGTRLTVT.

CDR3 amino acids: CASSPRTAYYEQYF. As DNA, the CDR3 is TGTGCCAGCAGCCCCCGGACAGCATACTACGAGCAGTACTTC. This chain joins TRBV11-1 and TRBJ2-7; D perhaps matches TRBD1 (6 bases). Germline V gives CDR1 SGHAT, CDR2 FQDESV (reference sequence). The CDR3 spans 14 residues. V dropped 5 bases and J dropped 3 bases, with 14 bases sitting between them.

This chain links TRBV5-1 with TRBJ1-1, with D unresolved. Germline V gene data show CDR1 as SGHRS and CDR2 as YFSETQ. The CDR3 totals 13 residues. V gave up 4 bases and J gave up 5 bases, with 12 bases separating them. The CDR3, as DNA: TGCGCCAGCAGCGCCCAGGATGAAACTGAAGCTTTCTTT. It is translated as CASSAQDETEAFF.

The rearrangement joins TRBV4-2 to TRBJ1-1; D gene unclear. Trimming removed 4 bases at V and 3 bases at J, with 6 bases between. The CDR3 covers 12 residues. Looked up from germline, CDR1 is LGHNA and CDR2 is YNFKEQ. The CDR3 nucleotides are TGTGCCAGCAGCCGTGGCTACACTGAAGCTTTCTTT. It is translated as CASSRGYTEAFF.

This chain joins TRBV19 and TRBJ2-5; D may be TRBD1 (5 bases). The CDR3 extends over 16 amino acids. Trimming pared 2 bases from V and 5 bases from J, leaving 18 bases between. Looked up from germline, CDR1 is LNHDA and CDR2 is SQIVND (reference sequence). CDR3 coding DNA: TGTGCCAGTAGTATATCCTCCAGGGAAATTCCGGAGACCCAGTACTTC. It is translated as CASSISSREIPETQYF.

This chain joins TRBV7-8 and TRBJ2-2; a weak D match, TRBD1 (6 bases). In germline, CDR1 is SGHVS, CDR2 FQNEAQ. The CDR3 has 14 residues. Between the trimmed V and J ends, which lost 2 bases and 6 bases, there was a span of 10 bases. CDR3: CASSLPGAAGELFF. Written as DNA, the CDR3 is TGTGCCAGCAGCTTACCAGGGGCCGCCGGGGAGCTGTTTTTT.

J is TRBJ2-3 and V is TRBV30; unclear D gene. Germline-derived CDR1 and CDR2 are GTSNPN and SVGIG (reference sequence). V gave up 2 bases and J gave up 2 bases, with 5 bases separating them. The CDR3 has 12 amino acids. This CDR3 reads CAWSPLTDTQYF. In nucleotides, the CDR3 is TGTGCCTGGAGTCCCCTCACAGATACGCAGTATTTT.

This clone occurred once. V gene TRBV5-4 combines with J gene TRBJ2-7; 10 bases are shared with TRBD2. The CDR3 extends over 17 amino acids. The germline CDR1 and CDR2 sequences are SGHNT and YYREEE (reference sequence). J gave up 6 bases and V 4 bases, and 16 bases lay outside the gene matches. CDR3 nucleotides: TGTGCCAGCAGCCCGGGCGGGGGAGCGGGAGGGCCCAGCGAGCAGTACTTC. As protein: CASSPGGGAGGPSEQYF.

This sequence joins TRBV2 and TRBJ2-1, with D unresolved. The CDR3 is 11 amino acids. V was clipped by 8 bases and J by 7 bases, with 9 bases between them. Per germline, CDR1 SNHLY and CDR2 FYNNEI. The CDR3 region is CASQRLNEQFF. Here the CDR3 DNA reads TGTGCCAGCCAGAGGTTAAATGAGCAGTTCTTC.

A single count supports this clone. This chain joins TRBV5-5 and TRBJ1-2; possibly TRBD1 for D (5 bases). The V gene lost 0 bases and the J gene lost 2 bases, with 11 bases spanning the gap. Germline CDR1 reads SGHKS; CDR2 reads YYEKEE (reference sequence). The CDR3 is 15 residues long. In nucleotides, the CDR3 is TGTGCCAGCAGCTTGGGGGCAGGGCAGAACTATGGCTACACCTTC. Protein product: CASSLGAGQNYGYTF. Looking up the rest from reference TRBV5-5 and TRBJ1-2 gives the full variable domain: DAGVTQSPTHLIKTRGQQVTLRCSPISGHKSVSWYQQVLGQGPQFIFQYYEKEERGRGNFPDRFSARQFPNYSSELNVNALLLGDSALYLCASSLGAGQNYGYTFGSGTRLTVV.

The CDR3 DNA reads as TGTGCCAGCAGCTTGTGGCTAGCGGGAGTCCACATTCAGTACTTC. The encoded protein is CASSLWLAGVHIQYF. The chain uses TRBV5-8 and TRBJ2-4, with TRBD2 identical over 10 bases. The V gene's germline CDR1 is SGHTS and CDR2 YDEGEE. The CDR3 consists of 15 residues. J gave up 8 bases and V 1 base, and 6 bases lay outside the gene matches. Full variable domain (rest looked up from reference TRBV5-8 and TRBJ2-4): EAGVTQSPTHLIKTRGQQATLRCSPISGHTSVYWYQQALGLGLQFLLWYDEGEERNRGNFPPRFSGRQFPNYSSELNVNALELEDSALYLCASSLWLAGVHIQYFGAGTRLSVL.

This chain connects TRBV7-2 to TRBJ2-3; D unclear. Germline V CDR1 and CDR2: SGHTA, FQGNSA. The CDR3 length is 14 residues. V gave up 5 bases and J gave up 3 bases, with 12 bases separating them. The CDR3 sequence is CASSPRFRTDTQYF. The CDR3, as DNA: TGTGCCAGCAGCCCCCGATTCCGGACAGATACGCAGTATTTT.

The V call is TRBV19, the J call TRBJ1-5; no firm D call. This CDR3 is built from 15 residues. In germline, CDR1 is LNHDA, CDR2 SQIVND (reference sequence). The V and J ends lost 1 base and 0 bases respectively, with 7 bases between them. CDR3 in amino acids: CASSIAGSSNQPQHF. Here the CDR3 DNA reads TGTGCCAGTAGTATAGCGGGAAGTAGCAATCAGCCCCAGCATTTT.

The chain couples TRBV11-2 to TRBJ2-7, with TRBD2 identical over 14 bases. Germline-derived CDR1 and CDR2 are SGHAT and FQNNGV. There are 16 residues in the CDR3. The V gene end was trimmed by 1 base and the J gene end by 6 bases; junction bases not matched to a gene: 5. CDR3 in DNA: TGTGCCAGCAGCTTAGGACTAGCGGGAGGGCAGAGCGAGCAGTACTTC. This translates into CASSLGLAGGQSEQYF.

This clone appeared a single time. The genes are TRBV28 and TRBJ1-1, with a weak D call TRBD1 (6 bases). Trimming stripped 2 bases from V and 6 bases from J, with 19 bases between. CDR1 MDHEN and CDR2 SYDVKM come from the germline V gene. The CDR3 has 16 residues. CDR3 sequence (DNA): TGTGCCAGCAGTTTAGGGGGTTGGGGGCAGGCGGCTGAAGCTTTCTTT. This codes for CASSLGGWGQAAEAFF.

This sequence joins TRBV28 and TRBJ2-5; possibly TRBD2 for D (6 bases). V gave up 4 bases and J gave up 5 bases, with 17 bases separating them. The CDR3 contains 15 residues. Per germline, CDR1 MDHEN and CDR2 SYDVKM. Here the CDR3 DNA reads TGTGCCAGCAGTTCCCCAAGGGAGGTCCTGGAGACCCAGTACTTC. This codes for CASSSPREVLETQYF.

This clone was observed a single time. V gene TRBV7-2 combines with J gene TRBJ2-7, with 8 bases that match TRBD2. The CDR3 extends over 14 amino acids. Germline CDR1 and CDR2: SGHTA and FQGNSA. J was trimmed by 7 bases and V by 7 bases; bases with no gene match: 12. CDR3 sequence: CASTPWSGSVEQYF. For the CDR3, the DNA is TGTGCCAGCACCCCTTGGAGCGGGAGTGTTGAGCAGTACTTC.

This sequence joins TRBV19 and TRBJ1-5; D perhaps matches TRBD1 (5 bases). Trimming shortened V by 3 bases and J by 7 bases, and 16 bases separated the two germline ends. Per the germline V gene, CDR1 is LNHDA and CDR2 is SQIVND (reference sequence). The CDR3 is 15 amino acids. The CDR3 sequence: CASSIGAGAGQPQHF. The DNA of the CDR3 is TGTGCCAGTAGTATTGGGGCCGGCGCGGGACAGCCCCAGCATTTT.

The chain uses TRBV3-1 (or the pseudogene TRBV3-2) and TRBJ2-5; possibly TRBD1 for D (6 bases). Trimming removed 4 bases at V and 1 base at J, with 16 bases between. The CDR3 runs 16 residues. CDR1 is LGHDT and CDR2 is YNNKEL in the germline V gene (reference sequence). DNA of the CDR3: TGTGCCAGCAGCCCTTTCGGGACACTGGTCCAAGAGACCCAGTACTTC. It translates to CASSPFGTLVQETQYF.

The chain joins TRBV27 to TRBJ1-1, with TRBD1 matching 8 bases. The CDR3 spans 16 residues. The V gene end was trimmed by 3 bases and the J gene end by 3 bases; junction bases not matched to a gene: 9. Per the germline V gene, CDR1 is MNHEY and CDR2 is SMNVEV (reference sequence). The CDR3 bases are TGTGCCAGCAGTTTGACCCCAGGGGGCGCATACACTGAAGCTTTCTTT. Translating gives CASSLTPGGAYTEAFF.

The V call is TRBV5-1, the J call TRBJ2-1; 9 bases align to TRBD2. Germline CDR1 SGHRS, CDR2 YFSETQ. V was pared by 4 bases and J by 9 bases, with 14 bases of the junction left unmatched. The length of the CDR3 is 16 residues. This chain's CDR3 is CASSPTWREGNGEQFF. The CDR3 coding sequence is TGCGCCAGCAGCCCGACCTGGCGGGAGGGCAATGGTGAGCAGTTCTTC.

V usage is TRBV11-3 and J usage is TRBJ2-3; no definite D call. The CDR3 sequence is 19 residues long. Trimming took 5 bases from V and 2 from J, leaving 26 bases between them. Germline assignment: CDR1 SGHNT and CDR2 YENEEA. This CDR3 is CASSPVYGPRYQFTDTQYF. The CDR3 bases are TGTGCCAGCAGCCCCGTATATGGCCCGCGGTACCAATTCACAGATACGCAGTATTTT.

V is TRBV20-1 and J is TRBJ1-4; possible D gene TRBD1, 5 bases. CDR3 length: 11 residues. Germline V lookup: CDR1 DFQATT, CDR2 SNEGSKA (reference sequence). V lost 7 bases and J lost 8, with 11 bases in between. For the CDR3, the DNA is TGCAGTGTTGGGGCCTACGAAAAACTGTTTTTT. Amino acid sequence: CSVGAYEKLFF.

The chain couples TRBV5-1 to TRBJ2-5, with D uncertain. Trimming shortened V by 4 bases and J by 2 bases, and 12 bases separated the two germline ends. The V gene's germline CDR1 is SGHRS and CDR2 YFSETQ. CDR3 size: 14 residues. In nucleotides, the CDR3 is TGCGCCAGCAGCCTAGGCGGTGTGCAAGAGACCCAGTACTTC. Translated, it gives CASSLGGVQETQYF.

V usage is TRBV5-6 and J usage is TRBJ1-6; 10 bases are a match to TRBD1. Germline CDR1 is SGHDT and CDR2 is YYEEEE. V trimming: 1 base; J trimming: 0 bases; junction bases outside the gene matches: 1. This CDR3 is built from 17 residues. CDR3 protein: CASSLRDRGSYNSPLHF. DNA of the CDR3: TGTGCCAGCAGCTTGAGGGACAGGGGCTCCTATAATTCACCCCTCCACTTT.

V is TRBV30 and J is TRBJ2-1; D possibly corresponds to TRBD2 (7 bases). Germline V gives CDR1 GTSNPN, CDR2 SVGIG (reference sequence). CDR3 length: 13 residues. Trimming took off 4 bases at V and 9 bases at J, with 16 bases between the two ends. CDR3 region: CAWKIPGGGEQFF. For the CDR3, the DNA is TGTGCCTGGAAGATTCCGGGGGGCGGTGAGCAGTTCTTC.

V and J are TRBV6-4 and TRBJ2-1; TRBD2 agrees at 10 bases. J lost 6 bases, V lost 6 bases, and 11 bases had no gene match. This CDR3 region has 16 residues. Per the germline V gene, CDR1 is MRHNA and CDR2 is SNTAGT. The DNA for the CDR3 is TGTGCCAGCAGCCGTACTAGCGGGATAGATCTCAATGAGCAGTTCTTC. Translated, it gives CASSRTSGIDLNEQFF.

V is TRBV14 and J is TRBJ1-1; weak D call: TRBD1 (5 bases). The length of the CDR3 is 13 residues. Germline CDR1 reads SGHDN; CDR2 reads FVKESK. The V end was cut by 4 bases, the J end by 3 bases, with 9 bases between. The chain's CDR3 is CASSRQSYTEAFF. DNA of the CDR3: TGTGCCAGCAGCCGACAGTCGTACACTGAAGCTTTCTTT.